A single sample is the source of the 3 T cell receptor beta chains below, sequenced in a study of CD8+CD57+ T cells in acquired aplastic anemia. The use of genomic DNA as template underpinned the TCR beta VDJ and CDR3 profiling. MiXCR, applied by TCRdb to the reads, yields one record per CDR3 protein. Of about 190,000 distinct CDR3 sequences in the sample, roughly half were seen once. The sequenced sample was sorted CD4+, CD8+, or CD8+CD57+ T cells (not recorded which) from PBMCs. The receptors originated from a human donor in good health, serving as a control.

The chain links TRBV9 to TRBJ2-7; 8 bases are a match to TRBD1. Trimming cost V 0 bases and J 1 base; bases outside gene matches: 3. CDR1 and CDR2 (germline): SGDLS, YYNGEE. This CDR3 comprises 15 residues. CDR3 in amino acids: CASSVAQGASYEQYF. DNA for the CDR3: TGTGCCAGCAGCGTAGCTCAGGGGGCGTCCTACGAGCAGTACTTC.

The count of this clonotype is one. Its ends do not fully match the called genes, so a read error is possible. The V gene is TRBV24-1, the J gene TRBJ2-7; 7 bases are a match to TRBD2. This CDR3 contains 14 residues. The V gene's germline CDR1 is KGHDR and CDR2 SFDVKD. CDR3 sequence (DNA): TGTGCCAGCAGTTTCCGGGGGGACTCCTACGAGCAGTACTTC. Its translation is CASSFRGDSYEQYF.

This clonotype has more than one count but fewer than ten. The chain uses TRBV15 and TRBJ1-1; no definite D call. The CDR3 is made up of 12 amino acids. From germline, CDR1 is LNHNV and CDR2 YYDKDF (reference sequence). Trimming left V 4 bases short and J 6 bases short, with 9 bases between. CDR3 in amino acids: CATSKGGPEAFF. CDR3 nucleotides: TGTGCCACCAGCAAGGGTGGGCCTGAAGCTTTCTTT.